This passage covers 17 T cell receptor beta chains from one sample sequenced in a study of shared clonotypes between healthy human individuals. Only in-frame clones appear in the TCRdb table, and some are missing; sequencing was by immunoSEQ multiplex PCR. The sample records some 2.4 million clones, approximately 93% being singletons. Sequenced sample: naive CD4+ T cells from PBMCs. Subset meaning: CD45RA+ positively selected. These TCRs come from a man between 18 and 29 years old in good health. Some clones in this sample may be carry-over from other donors' samples.

The DNA of the CDR3 is TGTGCCAGCAGTGGACGGACGTCCCGAACCTACGAGCAGTACTTC. Residues: CASSGRTSRTYEQYF. The chain is built from TRBV6-1 and TRBJ2-7; no definite D call. Germline values: CDR1 MNHNS, CDR2 SASEGT. V was clipped by 4 bases and J by 2 bases, with 15 bases between them. The CDR3 loop spans 15 amino acids.

The V gene is TRBV7-3, the J gene TRBJ2-4; D gene unclear. CDR3 size: 13 residues. V lost 1 base and J 5 bases, leaving 6 bases between the germline ends. Germline CDR1 is SGHTA and CDR2 is FQGTGA. Here the CDR3 DNA reads TGTGCCAGCAGCTTAAGTTTGCAAAACATTCAGTACTTC. This gives the protein CASSLSLQNIQYF.

With regard to this clone: Other DNA sequences in the same sample also yield this CDR3. This chain connects TRBV15 to TRBJ1-4; 7 nucleotides agree with TRBD1. Trimming took 3 bases from V and 5 from J; bases not matched to a gene: 0. The germline CDR1 and CDR2 sequences are LNHNV and YYDKDF (reference sequence). This CDR3 is built from 13 residues. CDR3 loop: CATSRGQNEKLFF. CDR3 nucleotides: TGTGCCACCAGCAGGGGACAGAATGAAAAACTGTTTTTT.

The chain joins TRBV6-5 to TRBJ2-2, with unresolved D. Germline-derived CDR1 and CDR2 are MNHEY and SVGAGI. The CDR3 covers 13 residues. V was pared by 6 bases and J by 3 bases, with 8 bases between. This CDR3 is CASRPQYTGELFF. The DNA of the CDR3 is TGTGCCAGCAGACCCCAATACACCGGGGAGCTGTTTTTT.

The count of this clone is one. This chain joins TRBV6-5 and TRBJ2-3; D perhaps matches TRBD2 (5 bases). Per germline, CDR1 MNHEY and CDR2 SVGAGI. The CDR3 has 14 amino acids. Trimming left V 4 bases short and J 7 bases short, with 15 bases between. The CDR3 is CASSFSPTKNTQYF. The CDR3, as DNA: TGTGCCAGCAGTTTCTCCCCGACTAAGAATACGCAGTATTTT.

In DNA form, the CDR3 reads TGCGCCAGCAGCTTCCAGGGGAGCCGGGAGACCCAGTACTTC. This encodes CASSFQGSRETQYF. This chain uses TRBV5-1 with TRBJ2-5; possibly TRBD1 for D (6 bases). The germline CDR1 and CDR2 sequences are SGHRS and YFSETQ. This CDR3 region has 14 residues. V dropped 2 bases and J dropped 5 bases, with 13 bases sitting between them.

This chain uses TRBV7-9 with TRBJ2-3, with 9 bases fitting TRBD2. The CDR3 spans 16 residues. Germline-derived CDR1 and CDR2 are SEHNR and FQNEAQ (reference sequence). With V trimmed by 2 bases and J by 5 bases, 8 bases remained unmatched. The CDR3 nucleotides read TGTGCCAGCAGCTTATTGGGACTAGCATCCCGAGATACGCAGTATTTT. This encodes CASSLLGLASRDTQYF. Based on the CDR3 plus reference TRBV7-9 and TRBJ2-3, the full variable domain is DTGVSQNPRHKITKRGQNVTFRCDPISEHNRLYWYRQTLGQGPEFLTYFQNEAQLEKSRLLSDRFSAERPKGSFSTLEIQRTEQGDSAMYLCASSLLGLASRDTQYFGPGTRLTVL.

The V and J genes are TRBV6-6 and TRBJ1-4; 8 bases line up with TRBD1. CDR3 length: 16 amino acids. Trimming took 6 bases from V and 1 from J; bases not matched to a gene: 7. In germline, CDR1 is MNHNY, CDR2 SVGAGI (reference sequence). The CDR3 here is CASSPGQGRTNEKLFF. The CDR3 nucleotides are TGTGCCAGCAGCCCCGGACAGGGTAGAACTAATGAAAAACTGTTTTTT.

The sample holds one count of this clone. This sequence joins TRBV28 and TRBJ2-7; 10 bases fit TRBD2. J gave up 5 bases and V 6 bases, and 16 bases lay outside the gene matches. The CDR3 runs 17 residues. Germline V gene sequence: CDR1 MDHEN, CDR2 SYDVKM. CDR3 DNA sequence: TGTGCCAGCAGCCTGGGGCTAGCGGGAGCGGTCCGCCACGAGCAGTACTTC. Encoded protein: CASSLGLAGAVRHEQYF.

This clone was picked up one time. The rearrangement links TRBV5-5 to TRBJ2-1; no definite D call. CDR1 and CDR2 (germline): SGHKS, YYEKEE (reference sequence). CDR3 length equals 15 residues. The V end was cut by 4 bases, the J end by 0 bases, with 11 bases between. This chain's CDR3 is CASSRTVNSYNEQFF. Here the CDR3 DNA reads TGTGCCAGCAGCCGTACAGTAAACTCCTACAATGAGCAGTTCTTC. Together with reference TRBV5-5 and TRBJ2-1, the CDR3 gives the full variable domain: DAGVTQSPTHLIKTRGQQVTLRCSPISGHKSVSWYQQVLGQGPQFIFQYYEKEERGRGNFPDRFSARQFPNYSSELNVNALLLGDSALYLCASSRTVNSYNEQFFGPGTRLTVL.

The gene calls are TRBV21-1 and TRBJ2-1; the table's D call TRBD1 went unverified against the DNA. TRBV21-1 is recorded as a pseudogene. CDR3 length equals 18 residues. The CDR3 spells CASSTNPSTGSSYNEQFF. CDR3 bases: TGTGCCAGCAGCACAAACCCATCGACAGGGAGCTCCTACAATGAGCAGTTCTTC.

To note about this clone: Additional DNA sequences in this sample encode the identical CDR3. This chain uses TRBV28 with TRBJ2-7; the match to TRBD2 covers 7 bases. After removal of 2 bases from V and 4 bases from J, the junction contained 5 bases not matched to a gene. This CDR3 is 14 amino acids long. From germline, CDR1 is MDHEN and CDR2 SYDVKM. The CDR3 loop reads CASSLGGSRYEQYF. CDR3 nucleotides: TGTGCCAGCAGTTTAGGCGGGAGTCGGTACGAGCAGTACTTC.

The chain uses TRBV18 and TRBJ1-1; weak D call: TRBD1 (5 bases). Germline V lookup: CDR1 KGHSH, CDR2 LQKENI. The CDR3 has 15 residues. Trimming stripped 1 base from V and 6 bases from J, with 15 bases between. DNA for the CDR3: TGTGCCAGCTCACCACTCAAGGGGCTCAGTGCTGAAGCTTTCTTT. Amino acids: CASSPLKGLSAEAFF. The complete variable domain, with remaining parts taken from reference TRBV18 and TRBJ1-1, reads NAGVMQNPRHLVRRRGQEARLRCSPMKGHSHVYWYRQLPEEGLKFMVYLQKENIIDESGMPKERFSAEFPKEGPSILRIQQVVRGDSAAYFCASSPLKGLSAEAFFGQGTRLTVV.

The chain recombines TRBV2 with TRBJ2-2; 9 nucleotides agree with TRBD1. Germline V gene sequence: CDR1 SNHLY, CDR2 FYNNEI. CDR3 size: 18 residues. V lost 5 bases, J lost 4 bases, and 14 bases stayed unmatched. CDR3 in DNA: TGTGCCAGCAGTCCGCCTCTACTCGACAGGGGGAGCACCGGGGAGCTGTTTTTT. It yields the protein CASSPPLLDRGSTGELFF.

The V and J genes are TRBV4-1 and TRBJ2-2; 7 bases line up with TRBD2. Germline CDR1 MGHRA, CDR2 YSYEKL. V lost 4 bases to trimming and J lost 6 bases; unmatched junction nucleotides: 8. The CDR3 consists of 15 residues. CDR3 sequence: CASSPGRLAAGELFF. The CDR3 DNA follows: TGCGCCAGCAGCCCAGGAAGACTAGCCGCCGGGGAGCTGTTTTTT.

V and J are TRBV5-6 and TRBJ2-2, with 10 bases aligning to TRBD1. V was pared by 1 base and J by 9 bases, with 9 bases of the junction left unmatched. CDR1 and CDR2 from the germline V gene are SGHDT and YYEEEE. The CDR3 consists of 16 residues. The CDR3 region is CASSLTPGQGSRELFF. The DNA for the CDR3 is TGTGCCAGCAGCTTGACACCGGGACAGGGGTCGAGGGAGCTGTTTTTT.

The CDR3 loop is CASTRVLRGTQYF. The CDR3 DNA sequence: TGTGCCAGCACCAGGGTTCTGCGGGGTACGCAGTATTTT. The V and J genes are TRBV7-8 and TRBJ2-3; TRBD2 might be the D (6 bases). V shed 7 bases and J shed 8 bases, with 16 bases lying between them. Germline V lookup: CDR1 SGHVS, CDR2 FQNEAQ. The CDR3 covers 13 residues.